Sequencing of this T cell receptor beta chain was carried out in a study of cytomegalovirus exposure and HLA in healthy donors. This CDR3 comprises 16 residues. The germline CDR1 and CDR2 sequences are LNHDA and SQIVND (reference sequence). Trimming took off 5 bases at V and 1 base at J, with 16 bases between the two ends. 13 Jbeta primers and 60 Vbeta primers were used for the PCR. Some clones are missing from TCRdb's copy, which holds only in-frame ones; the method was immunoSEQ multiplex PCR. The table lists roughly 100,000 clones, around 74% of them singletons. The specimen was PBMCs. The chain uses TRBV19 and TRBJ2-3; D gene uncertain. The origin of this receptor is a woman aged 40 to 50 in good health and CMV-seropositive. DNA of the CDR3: TGTGCCAGTAGTTCCAATGGATTGACTGGCACAGATACGCAGTATTTT. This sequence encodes CASSSNGLTGTDTQYF.